These 2 T cell receptor beta chains came from one sample sequenced in a study of spatial heterogeneity in lung cancer. Study observations and caveats: In tumors, expanded intratumoral alpha and beta TCR counts tracked mutation counts.

Their cognate antigens are unknown. Time point given: sample taken at primary tumor resection. TCRdb independently ran MiXCR on the 5' RACE reads; one entry per CDR3 protein. The profile shows around 9,600 distinct CDR3 sequences, roughly 6% of them singletons. The specimen was lung tumor tissue, collected at surgery. Receptors originate from a female donor with early-stage non-small cell lung cancer.

This clonotype showed up many times. This chain uses TRBV7-7 with TRBJ1-4; no reliable D call. The CDR3 contains 13 residues. CDR1 and CDR2 (germline): SSHAT, FNYEAQ (reference sequence). Trimming stripped 2 bases from V and 5 bases from J, with 6 bases between. CDR3 DNA sequence: TGTGCCAGCAGCTTAAATAGAAATGAAAAACTGTTTTTT. Residues: CASSLNRNEKLFF.

The table lists this clonotype with many counts. The chain is built from TRBV20-1 and TRBJ2-5, with 10 bases matching TRBD2. V gave up 2 bases and J gave up 1 base; unmatched junction bases: 7. This CDR3 contains 16 residues. Germline CDR1 is DFQATT and CDR2 is SNEGSKA (reference sequence). In DNA, the CDR3 is TGCAGTGCTAGAAGTAGCGGGGGGTCGATCCAAGAGACCCAGTACTTC. Translating gives CSARSSGGSIQETQYF.